The sequence of this T cell receptor (beta chain) was determined in a study of cytomegalovirus exposure and HLA in healthy donors. Study in general: From about 180 million T cells, an earlier analysis saw roughly 120 million unique TCR beta sequences. Study observations and caveats: Being indistinguishable, some V segments were excluded, TRBV6-2 and TRBV6-3 among them. With DRB1 most and HLA-C fewest, TCR association rates differed between HLA loci in a later analysis.

V lost 6 bases to trimming and J lost 2 bases, with 11 bases between them. CDR1 MNHNS and CDR2 SASEGT come from the germline V gene. The CDR3 extends over 13 amino acids. Each donor's status was that of a healthy bone marrow donor. Comments on this clone: Its specificity is not known.

In the PCR, 60 Vbeta and 13 Jbeta primers were used. TCRdb's table, derived via immunoSEQ multiplex PCR, lists solely in-frame clones and lacks some. The sample has 110,000 to 150,000 clones, around four fifths seen once. The sequence came from a male donor in good health and CMV-seronegative. The rearrangement uses TRBV6-1 and TRBJ2-7; TRBD1 might be the D (6 bases). The sequenced sample was PBMCs. CDR3 residues: CASRSQGTYEQYF. For the CDR3, the DNA is TGTGCCAGCAGGTCCCAGGGGACCTACGAGCAGTACTTC.